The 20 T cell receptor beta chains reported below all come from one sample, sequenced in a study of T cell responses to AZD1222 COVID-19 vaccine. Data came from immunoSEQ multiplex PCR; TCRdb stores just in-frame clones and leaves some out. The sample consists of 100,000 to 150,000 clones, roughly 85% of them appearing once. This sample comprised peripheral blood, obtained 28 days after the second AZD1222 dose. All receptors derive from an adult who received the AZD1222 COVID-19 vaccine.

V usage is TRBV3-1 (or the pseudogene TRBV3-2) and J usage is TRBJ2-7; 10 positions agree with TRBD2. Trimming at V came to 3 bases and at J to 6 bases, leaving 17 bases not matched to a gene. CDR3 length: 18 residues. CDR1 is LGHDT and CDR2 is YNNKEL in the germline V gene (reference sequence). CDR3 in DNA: TGTGCCAGCAGCCAGGGTGCTAGCGGGGGAGGGGCAGGTGGCGAGCAGTACTTC. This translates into CASSQGASGGGAGGEQYF.

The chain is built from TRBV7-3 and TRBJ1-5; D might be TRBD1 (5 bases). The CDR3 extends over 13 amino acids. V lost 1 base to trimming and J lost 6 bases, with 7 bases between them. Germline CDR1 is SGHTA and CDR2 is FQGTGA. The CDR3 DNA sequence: TGTGCCAGCAGCTTAAATGGGGGTCAGCCCCAGCATTTT. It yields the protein CASSLNGGQPQHF.

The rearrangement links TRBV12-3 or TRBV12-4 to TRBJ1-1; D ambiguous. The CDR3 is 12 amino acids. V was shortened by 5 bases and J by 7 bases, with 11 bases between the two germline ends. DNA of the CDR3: TGTGCCAGCAGTGTCATGTCTTTTGAAGCTTTCTTT. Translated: CASSVMSFEAFF.

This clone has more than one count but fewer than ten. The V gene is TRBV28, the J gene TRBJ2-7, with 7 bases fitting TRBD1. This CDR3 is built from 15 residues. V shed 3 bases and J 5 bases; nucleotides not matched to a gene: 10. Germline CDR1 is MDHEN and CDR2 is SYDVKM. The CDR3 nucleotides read TGTGCCAGCAGTTTGAGACAGGGATCCATCCACGAGCAGTACTTC. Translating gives CASSLRQGSIHEQYF. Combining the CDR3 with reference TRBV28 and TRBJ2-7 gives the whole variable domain DVKVTQSSRYLVKRTGEKVFLECVQDMDHENMFWYRQDPGLGLRLIYFSYDVKMKEKGDIPEGYSVSREKKERFSLILESASTNQTSMYLCASSLRQGSIHEQYFGPGTRLTVT.

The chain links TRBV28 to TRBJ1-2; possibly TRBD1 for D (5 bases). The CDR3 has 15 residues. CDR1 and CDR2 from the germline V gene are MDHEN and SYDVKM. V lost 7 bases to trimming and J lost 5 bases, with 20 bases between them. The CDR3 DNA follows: TGTGCCAGCACCCCCCGGGGGGGGATAGGATATGGCTACACCTTC. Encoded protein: CASTPRGGIGYGYTF.

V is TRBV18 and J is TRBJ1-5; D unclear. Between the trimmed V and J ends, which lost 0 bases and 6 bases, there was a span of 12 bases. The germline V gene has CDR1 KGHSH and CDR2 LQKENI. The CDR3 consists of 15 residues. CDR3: CASSPPESRGQPQHF. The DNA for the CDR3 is TGTGCCAGCTCACCACCTGAATCTCGGGGTCAGCCCCAGCATTTT. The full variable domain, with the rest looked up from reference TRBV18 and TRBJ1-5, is NAGVMQNPRHLVRRRGQEARLRCSPMKGHSHVYWYRQLPEEGLKFMVYLQKENIIDESGMPKERFSAEFPKEGPSILRIQQVVRGDSAAYFCASSPPESRGQPQHFGDGTRLSIL.

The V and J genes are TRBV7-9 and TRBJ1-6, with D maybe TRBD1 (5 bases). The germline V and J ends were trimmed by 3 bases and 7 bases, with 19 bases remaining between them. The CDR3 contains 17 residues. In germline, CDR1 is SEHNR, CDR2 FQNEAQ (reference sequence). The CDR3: CASSFPRGQGPNSPLHF. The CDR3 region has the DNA TGTGCCAGCAGCTTCCCAAGAGGGCAGGGACCGAATTCACCCCTCCACTTT.

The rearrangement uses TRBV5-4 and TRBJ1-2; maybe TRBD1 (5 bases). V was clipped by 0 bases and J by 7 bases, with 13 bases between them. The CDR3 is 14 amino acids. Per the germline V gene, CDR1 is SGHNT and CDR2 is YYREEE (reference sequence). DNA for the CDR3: TGTGCCAGCAGCTTGGACAGGAACGGTGGTGGCTACACCTTC. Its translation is CASSLDRNGGGYTF.

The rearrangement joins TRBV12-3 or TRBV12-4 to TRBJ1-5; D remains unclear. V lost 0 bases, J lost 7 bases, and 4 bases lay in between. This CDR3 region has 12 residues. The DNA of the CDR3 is TGTGCCAGCAGTTTAGCGGCGCAGCCCCAGCATTTT. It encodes CASSLAAQPQHF.

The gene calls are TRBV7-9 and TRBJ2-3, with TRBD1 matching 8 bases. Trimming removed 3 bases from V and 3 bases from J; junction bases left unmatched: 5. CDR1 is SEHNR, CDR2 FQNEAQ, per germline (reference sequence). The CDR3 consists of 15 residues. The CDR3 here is CASSFAGGGTDTQYF. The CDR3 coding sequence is TGTGCCAGCAGCTTTGCAGGGGGCGGGACAGATACGCAGTATTTT. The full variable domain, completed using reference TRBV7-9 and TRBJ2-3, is DTGVSQNPRHKITKRGQNVTFRCDPISEHNRLYWYRQTLGQGPEFLTYFQNEAQLEKSRLLSDRFSAERPKGSFSTLEIQRTEQGDSAMYLCASSFAGGGTDTQYFGPGTRLTVL.

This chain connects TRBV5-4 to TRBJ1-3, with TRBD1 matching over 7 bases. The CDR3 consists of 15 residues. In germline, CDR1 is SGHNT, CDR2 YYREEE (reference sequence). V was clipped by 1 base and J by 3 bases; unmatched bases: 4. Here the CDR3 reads CASSLQQGLGNTIYF. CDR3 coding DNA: TGTGCCAGCAGCTTGCAACAGGGGCTTGGAAACACCATATATTTT.

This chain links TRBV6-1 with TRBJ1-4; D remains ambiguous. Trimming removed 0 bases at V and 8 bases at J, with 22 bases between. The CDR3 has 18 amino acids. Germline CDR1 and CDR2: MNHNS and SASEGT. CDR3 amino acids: CASSEAVPPAGGREKLFF. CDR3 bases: TGTGCCAGCAGTGAAGCGGTTCCCCCCGCAGGTGGTCGCGAAAAACTGTTTTTT.

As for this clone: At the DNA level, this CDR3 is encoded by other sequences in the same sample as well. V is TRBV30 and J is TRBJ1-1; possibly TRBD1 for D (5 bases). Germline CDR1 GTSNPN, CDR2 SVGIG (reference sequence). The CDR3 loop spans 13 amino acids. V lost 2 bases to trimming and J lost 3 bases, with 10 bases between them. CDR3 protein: CAWSRQGDTEAFF. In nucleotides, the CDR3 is TGTGCCTGGAGTCGGCAGGGAGACACTGAAGCTTTCTTT.

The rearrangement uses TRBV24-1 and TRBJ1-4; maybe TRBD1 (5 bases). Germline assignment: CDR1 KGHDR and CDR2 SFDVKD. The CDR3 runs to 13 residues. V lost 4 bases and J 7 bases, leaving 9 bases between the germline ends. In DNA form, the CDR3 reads TGTGCCACCAGTGAGGGGGAGGTTGAAAAACTGTTTTTT. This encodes CATSEGEVEKLFF.

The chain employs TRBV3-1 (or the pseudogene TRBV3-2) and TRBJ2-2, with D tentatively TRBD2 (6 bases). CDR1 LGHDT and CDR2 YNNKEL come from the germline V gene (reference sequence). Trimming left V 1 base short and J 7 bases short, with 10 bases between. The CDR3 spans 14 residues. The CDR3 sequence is CASSQGSGRGELFF. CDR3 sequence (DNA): TGTGCCAGCAGCCAAGGGAGCGGGCGCGGGGAGCTGTTTTTT.

The DNA of the CDR3 is TGCGCCAGCAGCCCAGACCTGGTTTTTAGCAATCAGCCCCAGCATTTT. This gives the protein CASSPDLVFSNQPQHF. The V gene is TRBV4-1, the J gene TRBJ1-5; D unclear. The germline CDR1 and CDR2 sequences are MGHRA and YSYEKL. The CDR3 is 16 residues long. V dropped 4 bases and J dropped 0 bases, with 13 bases sitting between them.

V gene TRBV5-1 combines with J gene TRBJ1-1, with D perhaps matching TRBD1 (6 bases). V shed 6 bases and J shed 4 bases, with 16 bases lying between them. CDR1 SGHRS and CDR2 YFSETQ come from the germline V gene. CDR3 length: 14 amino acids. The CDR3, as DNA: TGCGCCAGCACCTGGGGGGGCGAGGCCACTGAAGCTTTCTTT. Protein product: CASTWGGEATEAFF. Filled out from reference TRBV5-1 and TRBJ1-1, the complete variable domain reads KAGVTQTPRYLIKTRGQQVTLSCSPISGHRSVSWYQQTPGQGLQFLFEYFSETQRNKGNFPGRFSGRQFSNSRSEMNVSTLELGDSALYLCASTWGGEATEAFFGQGTRLTVV.

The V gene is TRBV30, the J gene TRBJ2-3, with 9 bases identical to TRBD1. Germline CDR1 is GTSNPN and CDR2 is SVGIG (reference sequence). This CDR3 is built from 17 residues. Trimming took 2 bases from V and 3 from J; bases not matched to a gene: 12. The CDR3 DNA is TGTGCCTGGAGTCCTAAACTGCCGGGACAGGGAACAGATACGCAGTATTTT. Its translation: CAWSPKLPGQGTDTQYF. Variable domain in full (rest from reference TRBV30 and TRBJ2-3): SQTIHQWPATLVQPVGSPLSLECTVEGTSNPNLYWYRQAAGRGLQLLFYSVGIGQISSEVPQNLSASRPQDRQFILSSKKLLLSDSGFYLCAWSPKLPGQGTDTQYFGPGTRLTVL.

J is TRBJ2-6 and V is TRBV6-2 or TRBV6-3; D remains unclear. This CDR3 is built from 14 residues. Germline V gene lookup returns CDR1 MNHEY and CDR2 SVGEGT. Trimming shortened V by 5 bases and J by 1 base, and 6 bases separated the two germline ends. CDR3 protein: CASSRASGANVLTF. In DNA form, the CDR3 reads TGTGCCAGCAGTCGAGCGTCTGGGGCCAACGTCCTGACTTTC.

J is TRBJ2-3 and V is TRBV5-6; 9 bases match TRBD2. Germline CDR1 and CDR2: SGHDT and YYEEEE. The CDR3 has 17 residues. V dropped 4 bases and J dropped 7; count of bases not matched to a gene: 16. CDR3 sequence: CASSPTGTAGGRNTQYF. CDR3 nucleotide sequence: TGTGCCAGCAGCCCAACCGGGACGGCGGGGGGGCGGAATACGCAGTATTTT.